The clone carrying this TCR beta chain was observed a few times. The target antigen is unknown. These data originate in a study of T-cell memory formation after mild COVID-19. Study summary: There were largely donor-specific TCR clusters.

A single record per CDR3 protein comes from TCRdb applying MiXCR to the 5' RACE reads. This table holds 140,000 or so distinct CDR3 sequences, about 6% found once. Study-wide results and caveats: Pre-infection memory held some responding clones, suggesting pre-existing cross-reactive T cells responded.

The specimen was PBMCs or a T cell subset sorted from them (not recorded which). The TCR sequence derives from an adult woman who had mild COVID-19 (a few samples of this study predate the infection). Cell type and time point are not known.

The CDR3 region is CSTRQGTTEAFF. The CDR3 DNA sequence: TGCAGCACCCGACAGGGAACCACTGAAGCTTTCTTT. This chain connects TRBV29-1 to TRBJ1-1; 7 bases align to TRBD1. V shed 8 bases, J shed 4 bases, and the junction held 7 bases outside the gene matches. Germline V CDR1 and CDR2: SQVTM, ANQGSEA. The CDR3 contains 12 residues.